Presented here are 2 T cell receptor beta chains from one specimen sequenced in a study of regulatory T cells in long-lasting Graves disease. With iRepertoire HTBI primers and Arm-PCR of CDR3 regions, TCR beta libraries were built. Using its own MiXCR run on the multiplex PCR reads, TCRdb lists one record per CDR3 protein. There are some 350,000 distinct CDR3 sequences in the sample; roughly 15% occur only once, and around 20% lies in the top ten. The time point is: newly diagnosed GD, antithyroid drugs for less than 3 months. From PBMCs, RNA was extracted and then used to make the TCR library. These sequences were also reported in another study, on T cells in Graves' hyperthyroidism and ophthalmopathy.

Sequencing used peripheral blood mononuclear cells (PBMCs), obtained at new diagnosis, from a patient treated with antithyroid drugs. The origin of the receptors is a woman under 30 with Graves disease.

This clonotype appeared many times. This chain joins TRBV11-2 and TRBJ2-7; 10 nucleotides match TRBD2. Per germline, CDR1 SGHAT and CDR2 FQNNGV. V was clipped by 2 bases and J by 6 bases; unmatched bases: 4. This CDR3 region has 14 residues. CDR3 sequence reads: CASSLLAGEGEQYF. CDR3 sequence (DNA): TGTGCCAGCAGCTTACTAGCGGGGGAGGGCGAGCAGTACTTC.

Concerning this clonotype: The junction differs from germline at one of its ends, possibly a read error. The chain has TRBV7-8 and TRBJ2-7; possibly TRBD1 for D (6 bases). CDR3 length: 16 amino acids. Germline CDR1 and CDR2: SGHVS and FQNEAQ. The CDR3 DNA sequence: TGTGTCAGCAGCTTATATCAGACAGGCCTCAGCTACGAGCAGTACTTC. Protein sequence: CVSSLYQTGLSYEQYF.